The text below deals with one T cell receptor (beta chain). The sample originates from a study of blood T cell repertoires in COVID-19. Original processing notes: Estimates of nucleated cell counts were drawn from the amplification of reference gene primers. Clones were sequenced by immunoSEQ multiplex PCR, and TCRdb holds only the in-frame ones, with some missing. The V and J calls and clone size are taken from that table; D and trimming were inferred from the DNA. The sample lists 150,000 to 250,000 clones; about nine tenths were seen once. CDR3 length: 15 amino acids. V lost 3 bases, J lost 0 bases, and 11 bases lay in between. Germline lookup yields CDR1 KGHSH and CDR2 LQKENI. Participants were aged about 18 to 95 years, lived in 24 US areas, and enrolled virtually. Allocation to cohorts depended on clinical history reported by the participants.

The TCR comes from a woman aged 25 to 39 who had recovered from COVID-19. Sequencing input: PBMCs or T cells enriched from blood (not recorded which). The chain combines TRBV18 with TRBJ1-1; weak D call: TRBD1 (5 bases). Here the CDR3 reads CASSPRGEVNTEAFF. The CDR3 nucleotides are TGTGCCAGCTCACCCCGGGGGGAGGTGAACACTGAAGCTTTCTTT.